These 12 T cell receptor beta chains were all obtained from the same sample, sequenced in a study of Tregs in tolerant kidney transplant recipients. TCRdb keeps only in-frame clones here, not all; method: immunoSEQ multiplex PCR. Here the sample spans 85,000 to 95,000 clones, roughly nine tenths being singletons. Sequencing used CD8+ T cells from blood. Receptor source: a human donor in good health.

This sequence joins TRBV5-6 and TRBJ1-6; 8 bases fit TRBD1. Germline CDR1 is SGHDT and CDR2 is YYEEEE. This CDR3 region has 16 residues. V trimming: 4 bases; J trimming: 5 bases; junction bases outside the gene matches: 8. This CDR3 is CASSTWTGLDNSPLHF. CDR3 sequence (DNA): TGTGCCAGCAGCACTTGGACAGGGTTGGATAATTCACCCCTCCACTTT. The full variable domain, in which reference TRBV5-6 and TRBJ1-6 provide the parts outside the CDR3, is DAGVTQSPTHLIKTRGQQVTLRCSPKSGHDTVSWYQQALGQGPQFIFQYYEEEERQRGNFPDRFSGHQFPNYSSELNVNALLLGDSALYLCASSTWTGLDNSPLHFGNGTRLTVT.

The DNA for the CDR3 is TGTGCCAGCAGCCCAAGGACTAGTTACGCCGGGGAGCTGTTTTTT. This translates into CASSPRTSYAGELFF. The chain carries TRBV7-9 and TRBJ2-2, with 7 bases fitting TRBD2. V lost 5 bases, J lost 6 bases, and 9 bases stayed unmatched. CDR3 size: 15 residues. Per the germline V gene, CDR1 is SEHNR and CDR2 is FQNEAQ (reference sequence).

The rearrangement joins TRBV4-2 to TRBJ2-2; TRBD2 matches 7 bases. Trimming cost V 1 base and J 4 bases; bases outside gene matches: 12. CDR3 length equals 18 residues. Germline CDR1 LGHNA, CDR2 YNFKEQ. CDR3 protein: CASSQAGMRWEGTGELFF. DNA of the CDR3: TGTGCCAGCAGCCAAGCTGGGATGAGGTGGGAGGGCACCGGGGAGCTGTTTTTT.

V gene TRBV5-6 combines with J gene TRBJ2-1; D might be TRBD2 (5 bases). V lost 5 bases, J lost 7 bases, and 19 bases lay in between. Germline lookup yields CDR1 SGHDT and CDR2 YYEEEE. The CDR3 has 15 amino acids. CDR3 protein: CASRPGVLASNEQFF. In DNA, the CDR3 is TGTGCCAGCAGACCTGGGGTTTTAGCGAGTAATGAGCAGTTCTTC.

J is TRBJ2-7 and V is TRBV6-5; possibly TRBD1 or TRBD2 for D (5 bases each). This CDR3 contains 13 residues. V shed 7 bases and J shed 1 base, with 11 bases lying between them. Germline V gene sequence: CDR1 MNHEY, CDR2 SVGAGI. The CDR3 nucleotides read TGTGCCAGCACCACGGGGACGTCCTACGAGCAGTACTTC. Protein sequence: CASTTGTSYEQYF.

This chain joins TRBV5-4 and TRBJ2-5; 9 positions match TRBD2. Germline V gene data show CDR1 as SGHNT and CDR2 as YYREEE (reference sequence). This CDR3 region has 17 residues. J lost 1 base, V lost 3 bases, and 10 bases had no gene match. Written as DNA, the CDR3 is TGTGCCAGCAGCTGGCGCTTAGGACTAGCGAGCCAAGAGACCCAGTACTTC. This gives the protein CASSWRLGLASQETQYF.

The rearrangement links TRBV5-4 to TRBJ2-7, with unresolved D. This CDR3 comprises 13 residues. Germline V gene sequence: CDR1 SGHNT, CDR2 YYREEE (reference sequence). Trimming left V 0 bases short and J 5 bases short, with 9 bases between. CDR3 loop: CASSLGSPNEQYF. CDR3 DNA: TGTGCCAGCAGCTTGGGCAGTCCAAACGAGCAGTACTTC.

The V gene is TRBV19, the J gene TRBJ1-2, with a weak D call TRBD1 (5 bases). The ends were cut back, 2 bases at V and 6 bases at J, with 13 bases in the middle. The germline V gene has CDR1 LNHDA and CDR2 SQIVND (reference sequence). The CDR3 is 14 residues long. The CDR3 reads CASSISWGSDGYTF. CDR3 coding DNA: TGTGCCAGTAGTATATCTTGGGGGTCAGATGGCTACACCTTC.

The J gene is TRBJ1-5, the V gene TRBV5-5; D not certain. Deletions cut 4 bases from V and 1 base from J, with 12 bases between. The germline CDR1 and CDR2 sequences are SGHKS and YYEKEE (reference sequence). The CDR3 length is 15 residues. CDR3 amino acids: CASSHNGRSNQPQHF. In nucleotides, the CDR3 is TGTGCCAGCAGCCACAACGGACGGAGCAATCAGCCCCAGCATTTT.

The genes are TRBV11-2 and TRBJ1-6; D remains ambiguous. The CDR3 has 11 amino acids. Germline-derived CDR1 and CDR2 are SGHAT and FQNNGV. V lost 1 base and J 10 bases, leaving 2 bases between the germline ends. As DNA, the CDR3 is TGTGCCAGCAGCTTAGGCTCACCCCTCCACTTT. Encoded protein: CASSLGSPLHF.

The chain has TRBV14 and TRBJ2-2, with 8 bases identical to TRBD2. Germline loops: CDR1 SGHDN, CDR2 FVKESK. CDR3 length: 16 amino acids. Trimming removed 1 base from V and 4 bases from J; junction bases left unmatched: 5. Written as DNA, the CDR3 is TGTGCCAGCAGCCAAGTTGCGGGAGGATCCACCGGGGAGCTGTTTTTT. This translates into CASSQVAGGSTGELFF. Variable domain in full (rest from reference TRBV14 and TRBJ2-2): EAGVTQFPSHSVIEKGQTVTLRCDPISGHDNLYWYRRVMGKEIKFLLHFVKESKQDESGMPNNRFLAERTGGTYSTLKVQPAELEDSGVYFCASSQVAGGSTGELFFGEGSRLTVL.

The chain has TRBV7-6 and TRBJ1-1, with TRBD1 as a possible D gene (5 bases). The CDR3 length is 15 residues. Per germline, CDR1 SGHVS and CDR2 FNYEAQ. V lost 5 bases, J lost 0 bases, and 13 bases lay in between. CDR3 nucleotide sequence: TGTGCCAGCAGCCCCACGAGGGGAATGAACACTGAAGCTTTCTTT. As protein: CASSPTRGMNTEAFF. Variable domain in full (rest from reference TRBV7-6 and TRBJ1-1): GAGVSQSPRYKVTKRGQDVALRCDPISGHVSLYWYRQALGQGPEFLTYFNYEAQQDKSGLPNDRFSAERPEGSISTLTIQRTEQRDSAMYRCASSPTRGMNTEAFFGQGTRLTVV.